Shown below are 20 T cell receptor beta chains from a single sample sequenced in a study of blood T cell repertoires in COVID-19. Profiled with immunoSEQ multiplex PCR; TCRdb holds only in-frame clones, not every one. Among approximately 170,000 clones, 84% were seen once, and the ten largest hold roughly 8%. The sequenced sample was PBMCs or T cells enriched from blood (not recorded which). These receptors all come from a woman in her forties or fifties who had recovered from COVID-19.

This clone came up a few times. CDR3 DNA: TGTGCCAGCAGCCACCGGGACAGGGCCACAGATACGCAGTATTTT. Its translation: CASSHRDRATDTQYF. V is TRBV16 and J is TRBJ2-3; TRBD1 agrees at 9 bases. J lost 2 bases, V lost 3 bases, and 3 bases had no gene match. The CDR3 covers 15 residues. Germline V gene lookup returns CDR1 KGHSY and CDR2 FQNENV.

The V and J genes are TRBV7-2 and TRBJ1-5, with a possible D match to TRBD1 (6 bases). The CDR3 has 15 amino acids. The V gene's germline CDR1 is SGHTA and CDR2 FQGNSA. V lost 0 bases to trimming and J lost 4 bases, with 10 bases between them. Written as DNA, the CDR3 is TGTGCCAGCAGCTTAGCGACAGGATTTAATCAGCCCCAGCATTTT. Translation: CASSLATGFNQPQHF.

This clone has a single count. This sequence joins TRBV19 and TRBJ2-2; perhaps TRBD1 as D (5 bases). The CDR3 consists of 16 residues. V shed 6 bases and J shed 2 bases, with 16 bases lying between them. Germline V CDR1 and CDR2: LNHDA, SQIVND (reference sequence). DNA for the CDR3: TGTGCCAGTAGCGGGCTGGACACCCCAAACACCGGGGAGCTGTTTTTT. Translated, it gives CASSGLDTPNTGELFF.

This chain connects TRBV15 to TRBJ1-5, with 10 nucleotides matching TRBD1. Trimming took 0 bases from V and 1 from J; bases not matched to a gene: 9. The CDR3 extends over 19 amino acids. CDR1 and CDR2 (germline): LNHNV, YYDKDF (reference sequence). The CDR3: CATSREKGDRGFSNQPQHF. The DNA for the CDR3 is TGTGCCACCAGCAGAGAAAAGGGGGACAGGGGATTCAGCAATCAGCCCCAGCATTTT.

This chain's CDR3 is CASSFRGRTPFSTDTQYF. The DNA of the CDR3 is TGTGCCAGCAGCTTTAGGGGGCGAACACCTTTTAGCACAGATACGCAGTATTTT. The chain has TRBV7-2 and TRBJ2-3, with TRBD1 identical over 7 bases. The trim removed 3 bases at V and 0 bases at J, leaving 12 bases unmatched. Germline V gives CDR1 SGHTA, CDR2 FQGNSA. The CDR3 loop spans 18 amino acids.

The chain uses TRBV28 and TRBJ2-5, with D maybe TRBD2 (7 bases). V lost 9 bases and J lost 4, with 21 bases in between. CDR3 length: 15 amino acids. Germline CDR1 and CDR2: MDHEN and SYDVKM. For the CDR3, the DNA is TGTGCCAGTAAATGGGGGGGGCAGGGCGGAGAGACCCAGTACTTC. Its translation is CASKWGGQGGETQYF.

Details on this clone: This sequence may be a read error, since a much larger clone differs from it by one base. The chain is built from TRBV5-6 and TRBJ2-3, with D hard to call. Trimming removed 3 bases from V and 4 bases from J, with 3 bases in between. The germline CDR1 and CDR2 sequences are SGHDT and YYEEEE. The CDR3 is made up of 11 amino acids. The CDR3 loop reads CASSSSDTQYF. CDR3 DNA: TGTGCCAGCAGCTCATCAGATACGCAGTATTTT.

This clone was detected once. This chain uses TRBV4-3 with TRBJ2-5; 9 bases agree with TRBD1. Trimming at V came to 3 bases and at J to 5 bases, leaving 25 bases not matched to a gene. The CDR3 has 21 amino acids. CDR1 is LGHNA, CDR2 YSLEER, per germline. The CDR3 bases are TGCGCCAGCAGCCATGGCAAGCCCCGACGACTCCGGAGGACAGGGGAGGAGACCCAGTACTTC. Protein: CASSHGKPRRLRRTGEETQYF.

This sequence joins TRBV3-1 (or the pseudogene TRBV3-2) and TRBJ1-3; 7 bases line up with TRBD1. The V segment lost 1 base and the J segment 4 bases; nucleotides outside the gene matches: 1. Germline assignment: CDR1 LGHDT and CDR2 YNNKEL (reference sequence). The CDR3 spans 14 residues. The CDR3 DNA sequence: TGTGCCAGCAGCCAAGCAGGGGGAGGAAACACCATATATTTT. Translated, it gives CASSQAGGGNTIYF.

V usage is TRBV5-1 and J usage is TRBJ2-7; 8 bases map to TRBD1. Per germline, CDR1 SGHRS and CDR2 YFSETQ. The ends lost 0 bases at V and 8 bases at J; junction bases unmatched: 10. This CDR3 is 15 amino acids long. The CDR3 region has the DNA TGCGCCAGCAGCTTGGCCTTCCCGGACAGGGACCAGCAGTACTTC. It is translated as CASSLAFPDRDQQYF.

The chain carries TRBV5-1 and TRBJ2-3; TRBD2 matches at 8 bases. Germline CDR1 and CDR2: SGHRS and YFSETQ. The V and J ends lost 6 bases and 0 bases, in that order; junction bases with no gene match: 6. The CDR3 spans 15 residues. CDR3 nucleotide sequence: TGCGCCAGCACGAGGACTAGCATAAGCACAGATACGCAGTATTTT. It codes for CASTRTSISTDTQYF.

The rearrangement links TRBV5-1 to TRBJ2-2; the D gene is possibly TRBD1 (6 bases). V was trimmed by 0 bases and J by 2 bases, leaving 17 bases between them. There are 18 residues in the CDR3. CDR1 and CDR2 (germline): SGHRS, YFSETQ. The CDR3 region is CASSLGLTGTLNTGELFF. The CDR3 nucleotides read TGCGCCAGCAGCTTGGGTCTCACGGGGACACTAAACACCGGGGAGCTGTTTTTT.

J is TRBJ2-5 and V is TRBV9; 13 bases are a match to TRBD2. V shed 0 bases and J 5 bases; nucleotides not matched to a gene: 4. Germline V gene sequence: CDR1 SGDLS, CDR2 YYNGEE. The CDR3 loop spans 16 amino acids. The CDR3 reads CASSVGTSGGWETQYF. The CDR3 DNA is TGTGCCAGCAGCGTAGGGACTAGCGGGGGTTGGGAGACCCAGTACTTC.

The gene calls are TRBV29-1 and TRBJ2-1; no firm D call. The V and J ends lost 4 bases and 4 bases respectively, with 17 bases between them. Germline loops: CDR1 SQVTM, CDR2 ANQGSEA. The CDR3 extends over 15 amino acids. CDR3: CSVAPTVNPYNEQFF. CDR3 nucleotides: TGCAGCGTTGCCCCGACTGTAAATCCTTACAATGAGCAGTTCTTC.

This clone has more than one count but fewer than ten. This sequence joins TRBV11-3 and TRBJ2-2, with D tentatively TRBD2 (5 bases). The CDR3 has 15 amino acids. Per the germline V gene, CDR1 is SGHNT and CDR2 is YENEEA. The ends were cut back, 3 bases at V and 3 bases at J, with 11 bases in the middle. The CDR3: CASSLAGGDTGELFF. The DNA of the CDR3 is TGTGCCAGCAGCTTGGCGGGTGGAGACACCGGGGAGCTGTTTTTT.

The chain carries TRBV7-9 and TRBJ2-5; 8 bases map to TRBD2. CDR1 SEHNR and CDR2 FQNEAQ come from the germline V gene (reference sequence). The V gene end was trimmed by 5 bases and the J gene end by 1 base; junction bases not matched to a gene: 9. The CDR3 is made up of 16 amino acids. The CDR3 DNA reads TGTGCCAGCAGCCGCCCGGGACTAGGGATCCAAGAGACCCAGTACTTC. Amino acids: CASSRPGLGIQETQYF.

J is TRBJ1-4 and V is TRBV19; D is unresolved. Per germline, CDR1 LNHDA and CDR2 SQIVND (reference sequence). Deletions cut 5 bases from V and 8 bases from J, with 12 bases between. The CDR3 is 13 residues long. The CDR3 DNA sequence: TGTGCCAGTAGTCCAGGTCTAAGGGAAAAACTGTTTTTT. This codes for CASSPGLREKLFF.

The chain carries TRBV14 and TRBJ2-1, with 8 bases identical to TRBD2. This CDR3 has 13 amino acids. V lost 3 bases, J lost 9 bases, and 4 bases stayed unmatched. Germline CDR1 SGHDN, CDR2 FVKESK. CDR3 nucleotide sequence: TGTGCCAGCAGCCAGTTCGGGGGGGGTGAGCAGTTCTTC. Residues: CASSQFGGGEQFF.

The rearrangement uses TRBV5-4 and TRBJ1-1; 7 bases are shared with TRBD1. The CDR3 contains 15 residues. The V segment lost 3 bases and the J segment 0 bases; nucleotides outside the gene matches: 5. Per the germline V gene, CDR1 is SGHNT and CDR2 is YYREEE (reference sequence). The CDR3 nucleotides are TGTGCCAGCAGCTCATCGACAGGGTTGAACACTGAAGCTTTCTTT. This sequence encodes CASSSSTGLNTEAFF. Based on the CDR3 plus reference TRBV5-4 and TRBJ1-1, the full variable domain is ETGVTQSPTHLIKTRGQQVTLRCSSQSGHNTVSWYQQALGQGPQFIFQYYREEENGRGNFPPRFSGLQFPNYSSELNVNALELDDSALYLCASSSSTGLNTEAFFGQGTRLTVV.

This clone was recorded a few times. The chain employs TRBV6-5 and TRBJ1-2; TRBD1 matches 9 bases. Germline loops: CDR1 MNHEY, CDR2 SVGAGI. V gave up 6 bases and J gave up 5 bases; unmatched junction bases: 10. The CDR3 is 15 amino acids. The CDR3 sequence: CASRAGTGTRYGYTF. The CDR3 nucleotides read TGTGCCAGCAGGGCCGGGACAGGGACGCGGTATGGCTACACCTTC.